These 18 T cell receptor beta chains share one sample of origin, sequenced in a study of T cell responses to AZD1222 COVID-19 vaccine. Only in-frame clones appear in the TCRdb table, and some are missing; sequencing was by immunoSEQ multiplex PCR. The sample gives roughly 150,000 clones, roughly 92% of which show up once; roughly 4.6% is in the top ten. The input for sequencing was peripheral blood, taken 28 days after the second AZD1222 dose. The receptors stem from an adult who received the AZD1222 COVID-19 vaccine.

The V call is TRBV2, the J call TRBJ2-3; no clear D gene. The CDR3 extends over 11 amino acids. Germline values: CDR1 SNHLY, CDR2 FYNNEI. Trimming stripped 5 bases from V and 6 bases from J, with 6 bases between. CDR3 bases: TGTGCCAGCAGTTTCCTGGATACGCAGTATTTT. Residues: CASSFLDTQYF.

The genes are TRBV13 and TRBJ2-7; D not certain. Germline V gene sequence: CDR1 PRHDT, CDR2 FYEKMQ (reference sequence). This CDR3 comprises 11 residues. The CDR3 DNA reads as TGTGCTCCGTCGGGCCGGTACGAGCAGTACTTC. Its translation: CAPSGRYEQYF.

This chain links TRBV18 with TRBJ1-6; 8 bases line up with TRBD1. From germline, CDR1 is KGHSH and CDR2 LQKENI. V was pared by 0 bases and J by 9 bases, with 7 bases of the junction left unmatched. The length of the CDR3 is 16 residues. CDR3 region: CASSPPVSGGGSPLHF. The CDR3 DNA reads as TGTGCCAGCTCACCACCGGTTTCAGGGGGCGGTTCACCCCTCCACTTT.

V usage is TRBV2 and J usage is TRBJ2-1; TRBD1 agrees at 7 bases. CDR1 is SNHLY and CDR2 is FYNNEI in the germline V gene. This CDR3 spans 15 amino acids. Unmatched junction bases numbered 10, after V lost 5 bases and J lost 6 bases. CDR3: CASSKTGYNGNEQFF. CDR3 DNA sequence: TGTGCCAGCAGTAAGACAGGGTATAATGGCAATGAGCAGTTCTTC.

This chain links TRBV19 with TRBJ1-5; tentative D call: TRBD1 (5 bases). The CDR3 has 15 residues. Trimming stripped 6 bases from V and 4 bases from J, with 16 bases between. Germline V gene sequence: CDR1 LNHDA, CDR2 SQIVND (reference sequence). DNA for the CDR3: TGTGCCAGTAGAGAACAGGCCTGGGCGAATCAGCCCCAGCATTTT. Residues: CASREQAWANQPQHF.

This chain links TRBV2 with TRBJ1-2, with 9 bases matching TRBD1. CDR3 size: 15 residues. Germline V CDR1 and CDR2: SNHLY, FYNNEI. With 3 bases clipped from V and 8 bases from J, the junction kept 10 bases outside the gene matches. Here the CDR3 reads CASSDATDRGRGYTF. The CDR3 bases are TGTGCCAGCAGTGATGCCACGGACAGGGGACGGGGCTACACCTTC.

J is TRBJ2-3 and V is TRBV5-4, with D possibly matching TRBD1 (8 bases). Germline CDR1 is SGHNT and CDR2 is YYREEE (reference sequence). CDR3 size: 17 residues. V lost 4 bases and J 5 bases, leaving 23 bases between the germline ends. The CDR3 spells CASSGGGNGQGGDTQYF. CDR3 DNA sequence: TGTGCCAGCAGCGGGGGGGGTAATGGACAGGGTGGAGATACGCAGTATTTT.

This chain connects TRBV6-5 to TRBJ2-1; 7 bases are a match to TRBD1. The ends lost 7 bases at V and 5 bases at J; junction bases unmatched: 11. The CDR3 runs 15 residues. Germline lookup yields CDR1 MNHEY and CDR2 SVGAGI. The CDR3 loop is CASNTPEDRHNEQFF. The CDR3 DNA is TGTGCCAGCAATACCCCGGAGGACAGGCACAATGAGCAGTTCTTC.

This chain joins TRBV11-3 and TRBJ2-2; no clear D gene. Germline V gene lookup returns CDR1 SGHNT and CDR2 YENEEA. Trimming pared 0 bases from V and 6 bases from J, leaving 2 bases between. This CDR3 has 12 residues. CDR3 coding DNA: TGTGCCAGCAGCTTAGATTCCGGGGAGCTGTTTTTT. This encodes CASSLDSGELFF.

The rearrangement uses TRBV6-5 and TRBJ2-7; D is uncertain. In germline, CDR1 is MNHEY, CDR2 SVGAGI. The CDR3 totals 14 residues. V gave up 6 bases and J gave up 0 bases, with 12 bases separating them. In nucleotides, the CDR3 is TGTGCCAGCAGCCTAGAATATAGCTCCTACGAGCAGTACTTC. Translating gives CASSLEYSSYEQYF.

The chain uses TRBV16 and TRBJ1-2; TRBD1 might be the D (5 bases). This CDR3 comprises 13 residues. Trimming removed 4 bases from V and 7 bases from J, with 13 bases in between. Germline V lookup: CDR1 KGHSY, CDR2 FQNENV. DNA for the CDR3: TGTGCCAGCAGCCCTGGGACCTCCCCTGGCTACACCTTC. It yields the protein CASSPGTSPGYTF.

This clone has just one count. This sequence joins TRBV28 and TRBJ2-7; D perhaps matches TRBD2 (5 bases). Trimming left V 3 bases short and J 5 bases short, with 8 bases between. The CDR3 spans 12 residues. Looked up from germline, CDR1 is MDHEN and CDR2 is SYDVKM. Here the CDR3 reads CASSFGENEQYF. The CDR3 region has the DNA TGTGCCAGCAGTTTCGGGGAGAACGAGCAGTACTTC.

CDR3 residues: CASSIGSPNYGYTF. DNA for the CDR3: TGTGCCAGTAGTATCGGCAGCCCTAACTATGGCTACACCTTC. V usage is TRBV19 and J usage is TRBJ1-2; no reliable D call. V gave up 3 bases and J gave up 0 bases, with 8 bases separating them. The CDR3 spans 14 residues. Germline CDR1 reads LNHDA; CDR2 reads SQIVND (reference sequence).

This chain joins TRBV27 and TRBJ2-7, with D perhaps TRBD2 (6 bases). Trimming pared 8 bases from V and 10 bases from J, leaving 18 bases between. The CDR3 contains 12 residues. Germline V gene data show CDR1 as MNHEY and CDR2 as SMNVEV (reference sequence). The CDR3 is CASAAGRSPQYF. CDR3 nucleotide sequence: TGTGCCAGCGCCGCGGGGAGGTCCCCCCAGTACTTC.

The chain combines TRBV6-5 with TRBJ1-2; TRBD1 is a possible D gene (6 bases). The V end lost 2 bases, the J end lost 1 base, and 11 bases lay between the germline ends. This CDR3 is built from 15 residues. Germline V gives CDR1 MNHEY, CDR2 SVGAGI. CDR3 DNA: TGTGCCAGCAGTTACGCGGGACACAATAACTATGGCTACACCTTC. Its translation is CASSYAGHNNYGYTF.

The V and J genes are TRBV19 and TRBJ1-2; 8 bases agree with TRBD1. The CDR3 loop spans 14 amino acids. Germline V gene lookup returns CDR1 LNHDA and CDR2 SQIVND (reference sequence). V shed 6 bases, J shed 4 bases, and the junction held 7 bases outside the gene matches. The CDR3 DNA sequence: TGTGCCAGTAGCCTCGGACAGGGAAGCTATGGCTACACCTTC. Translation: CASSLGQGSYGYTF.

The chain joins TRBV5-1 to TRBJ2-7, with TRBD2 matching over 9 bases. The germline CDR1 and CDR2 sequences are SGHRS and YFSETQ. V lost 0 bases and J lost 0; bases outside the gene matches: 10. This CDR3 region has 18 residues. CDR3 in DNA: TGCGCCAGCAGCTTGGGGCCTAGCGGGACGTCCCTCTCCTACGAGCAGTACTTC. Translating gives CASSLGPSGTSLSYEQYF.

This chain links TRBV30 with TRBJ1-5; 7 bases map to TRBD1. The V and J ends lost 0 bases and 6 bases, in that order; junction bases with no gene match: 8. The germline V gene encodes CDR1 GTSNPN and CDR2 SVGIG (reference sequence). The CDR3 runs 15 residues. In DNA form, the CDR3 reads TGTGCCTGGAGTGTACAACAGGGGATCGGTCAGCCCCAGCATTTT. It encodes CAWSVQQGIGQPQHF. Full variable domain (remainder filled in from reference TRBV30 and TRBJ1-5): SQTIHQWPATLVQPVGSPLSLECTVEGTSNPNLYWYRQAAGRGLQLLFYSVGIGQISSEVPQNLSASRPQDRQFILSSKKLLLSDSGFYLCAWSVQQGIGQPQHFGDGTRLSIL.